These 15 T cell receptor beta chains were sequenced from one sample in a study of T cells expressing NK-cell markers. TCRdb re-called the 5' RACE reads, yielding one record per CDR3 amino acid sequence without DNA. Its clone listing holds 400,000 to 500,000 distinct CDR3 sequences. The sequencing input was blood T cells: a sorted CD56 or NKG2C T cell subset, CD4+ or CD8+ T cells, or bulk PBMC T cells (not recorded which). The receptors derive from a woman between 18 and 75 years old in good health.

The CDR3 reads CASSQYPTSGYEQYF. This sequence joins TRBV3-1 and TRBJ2-7; absent DNA, TCRdb's TRBD2 call cannot be checked. CDR3 length: 15 amino acids. The V gene's germline CDR1 is LGHDT and CDR2 YNNKEL (reference sequence).

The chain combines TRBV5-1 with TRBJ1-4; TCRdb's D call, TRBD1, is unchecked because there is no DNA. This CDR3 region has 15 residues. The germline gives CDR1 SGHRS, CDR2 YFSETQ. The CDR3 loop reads CASSLGGSEDEKLFF.

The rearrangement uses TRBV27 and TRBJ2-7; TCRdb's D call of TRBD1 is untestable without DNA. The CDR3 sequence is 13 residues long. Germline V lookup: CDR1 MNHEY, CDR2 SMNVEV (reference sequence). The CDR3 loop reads CASSHLEGSEQYF.

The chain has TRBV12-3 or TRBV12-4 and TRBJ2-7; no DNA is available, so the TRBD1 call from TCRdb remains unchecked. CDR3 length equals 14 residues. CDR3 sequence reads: CASSLAGLFYEQYF.

CDR3 in amino acids: CAWTSGSVGTQYF. The chain carries TRBV30 and TRBJ2-5; TCRdb indicates TRBD2, and absent DNA this call remains unverified. Germline V gene lookup returns CDR1 GTSNPN and CDR2 SVGIG (reference sequence). CDR3 length equals 13 residues.

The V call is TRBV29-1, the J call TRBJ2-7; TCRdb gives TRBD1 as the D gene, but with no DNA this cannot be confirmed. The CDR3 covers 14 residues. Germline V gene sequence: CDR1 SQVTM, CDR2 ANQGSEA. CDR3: CSVAFLTGGDEQYF.

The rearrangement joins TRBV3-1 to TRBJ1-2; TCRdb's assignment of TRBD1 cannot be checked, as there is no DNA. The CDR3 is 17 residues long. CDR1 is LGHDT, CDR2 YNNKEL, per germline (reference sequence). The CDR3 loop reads CASSQGNNRLAHYGYTF.

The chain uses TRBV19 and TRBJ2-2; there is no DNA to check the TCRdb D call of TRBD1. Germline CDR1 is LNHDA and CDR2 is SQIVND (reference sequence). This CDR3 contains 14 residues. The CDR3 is CASTPHPGTGELFF.

CDR3: CASSFYVGQETQYF. This chain uses TRBV12-3 or TRBV12-4 with TRBJ2-5. The CDR3 runs 14 residues.

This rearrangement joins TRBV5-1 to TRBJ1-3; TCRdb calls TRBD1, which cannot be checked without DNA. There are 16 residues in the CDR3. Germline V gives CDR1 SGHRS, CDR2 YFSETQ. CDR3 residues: CASSLVGPRGGNTIYF.

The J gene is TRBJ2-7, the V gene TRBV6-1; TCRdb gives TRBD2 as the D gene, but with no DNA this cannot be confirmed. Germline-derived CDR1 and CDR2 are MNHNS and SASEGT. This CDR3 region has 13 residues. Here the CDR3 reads CASGQRLSYEQYF.

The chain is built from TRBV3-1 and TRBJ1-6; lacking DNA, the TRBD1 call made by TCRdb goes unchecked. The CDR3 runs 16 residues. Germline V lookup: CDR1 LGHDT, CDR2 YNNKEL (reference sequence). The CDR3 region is CASSQDEQENNSPLHF.

This CDR3 reads CASKTGQGGNQPQHF. This chain joins TRBV6-1 and TRBJ1-5; there is no DNA to check the TCRdb D call of TRBD1. Germline CDR1 and CDR2: MNHNS and SASEGT. The CDR3 length is 15 residues.

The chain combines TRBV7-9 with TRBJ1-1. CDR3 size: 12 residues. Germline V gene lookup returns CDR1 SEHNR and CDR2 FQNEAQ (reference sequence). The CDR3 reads CASMRLNTEAFF.

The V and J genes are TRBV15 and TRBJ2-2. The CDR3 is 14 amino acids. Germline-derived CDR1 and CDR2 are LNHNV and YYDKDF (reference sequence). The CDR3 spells CATSRDRVGGELFF.